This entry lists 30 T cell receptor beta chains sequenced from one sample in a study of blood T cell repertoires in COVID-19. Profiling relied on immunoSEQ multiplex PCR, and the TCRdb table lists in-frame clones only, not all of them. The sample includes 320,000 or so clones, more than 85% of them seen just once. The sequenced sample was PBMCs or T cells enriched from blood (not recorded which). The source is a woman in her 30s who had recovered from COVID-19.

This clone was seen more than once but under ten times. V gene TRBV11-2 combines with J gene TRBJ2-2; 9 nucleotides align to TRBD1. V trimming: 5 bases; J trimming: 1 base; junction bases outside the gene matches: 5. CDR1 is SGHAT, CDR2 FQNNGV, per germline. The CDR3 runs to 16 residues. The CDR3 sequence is CASSPRQGENTGELFF. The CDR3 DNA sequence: TGTGCCAGCAGCCCCCGACAGGGGGAGAACACCGGGGAGCTGTTTTTT. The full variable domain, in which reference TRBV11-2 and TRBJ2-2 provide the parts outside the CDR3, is EAGVAQSPRYKIIEKRQSVAFWCNPISGHATLYWYQQILGQGPKLLIQFQNNGVVDDSQLPKDRFSAERLKGVDSTLKIQPAKLEDSAVYLCASSPRQGENTGELFFGEGSRLTVL.

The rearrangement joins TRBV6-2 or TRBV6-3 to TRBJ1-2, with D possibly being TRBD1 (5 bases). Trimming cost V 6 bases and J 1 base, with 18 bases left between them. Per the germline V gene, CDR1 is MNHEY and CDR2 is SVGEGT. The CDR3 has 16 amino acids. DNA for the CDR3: TGTGCCAGCAGCCCAACAATCGACAGAAATAACTATGGCTACACCTTC. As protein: CASSPTIDRNNYGYTF.

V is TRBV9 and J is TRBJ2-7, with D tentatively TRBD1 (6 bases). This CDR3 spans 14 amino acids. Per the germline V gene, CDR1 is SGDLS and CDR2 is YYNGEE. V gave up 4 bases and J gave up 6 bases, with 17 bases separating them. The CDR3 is CASSLPDSGSEQYF. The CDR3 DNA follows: TGTGCCAGCAGCCTCCCGGACAGTGGGAGCGAGCAGTACTTC.

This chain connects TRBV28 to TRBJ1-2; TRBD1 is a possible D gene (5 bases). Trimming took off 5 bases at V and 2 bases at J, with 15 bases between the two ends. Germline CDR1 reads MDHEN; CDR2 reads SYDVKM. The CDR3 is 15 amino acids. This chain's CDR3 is CASSTPGQANYGYTF. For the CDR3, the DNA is TGTGCCAGCAGTACCCCAGGGCAGGCGAACTATGGCTACACCTTC.

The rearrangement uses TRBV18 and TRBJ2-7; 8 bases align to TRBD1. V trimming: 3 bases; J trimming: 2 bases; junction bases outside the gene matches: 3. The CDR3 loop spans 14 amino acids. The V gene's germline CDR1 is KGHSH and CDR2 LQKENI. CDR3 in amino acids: CASSPGQVTYEQYF. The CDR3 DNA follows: TGTGCCAGCTCACCGGGACAGGTTACCTACGAGCAGTACTTC.

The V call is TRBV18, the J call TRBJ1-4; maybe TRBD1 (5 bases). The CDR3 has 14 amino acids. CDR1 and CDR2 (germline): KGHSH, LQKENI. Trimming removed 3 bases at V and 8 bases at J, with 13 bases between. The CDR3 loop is CASSPDRQSEKLFF. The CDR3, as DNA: TGTGCCAGCTCACCCGACAGACAAAGCGAAAAACTGTTTTTT.

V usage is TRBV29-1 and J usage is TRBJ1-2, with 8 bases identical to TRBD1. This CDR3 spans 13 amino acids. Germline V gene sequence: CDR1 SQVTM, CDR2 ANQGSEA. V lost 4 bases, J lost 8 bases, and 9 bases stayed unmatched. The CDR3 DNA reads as TGCAGCGTTGCAAAGGGGACAGGTGGAGGCTACACCTTC. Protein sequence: CSVAKGTGGGYTF.

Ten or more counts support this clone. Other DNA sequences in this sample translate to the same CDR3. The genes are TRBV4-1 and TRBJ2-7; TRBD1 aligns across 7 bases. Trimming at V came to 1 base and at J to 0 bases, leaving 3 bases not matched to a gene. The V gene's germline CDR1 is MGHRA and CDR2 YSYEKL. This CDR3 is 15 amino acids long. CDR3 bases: TGCGCCAGCAGCCAAGGGGACAGCCTCTCCTACGAGCAGTACTTC. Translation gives CASSQGDSLSYEQYF.

Here the CDR3 DNA reads TGTGCCAGCAGCACAAGACAGGGGGCTGGCTACACCTTC. Amino acids: CASSTRQGAGYTF. The chain couples TRBV12-3 or TRBV12-4 to TRBJ1-2; TRBD1 aligns across 10 bases. CDR3 length equals 13 residues. With V trimmed by 6 bases and J by 7 bases, 5 bases remained unmatched.

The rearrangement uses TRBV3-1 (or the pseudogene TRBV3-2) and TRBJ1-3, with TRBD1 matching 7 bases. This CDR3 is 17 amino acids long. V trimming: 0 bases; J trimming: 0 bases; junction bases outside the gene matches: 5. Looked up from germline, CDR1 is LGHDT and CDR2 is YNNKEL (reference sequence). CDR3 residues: CASSQEAGGISGNTIYF. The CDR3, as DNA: TGTGCCAGCAGCCAAGAAGCAGGGGGTATCTCTGGAAACACCATATATTTT.

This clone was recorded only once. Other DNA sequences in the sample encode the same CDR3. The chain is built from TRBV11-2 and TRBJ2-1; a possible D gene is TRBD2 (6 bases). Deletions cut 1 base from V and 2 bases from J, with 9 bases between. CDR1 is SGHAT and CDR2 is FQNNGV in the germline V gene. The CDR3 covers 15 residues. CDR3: CASSLGRGTYNEQFF. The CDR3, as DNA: TGTGCCAGCAGCTTAGGGAGGGGAACCTACAATGAGCAGTTCTTC.

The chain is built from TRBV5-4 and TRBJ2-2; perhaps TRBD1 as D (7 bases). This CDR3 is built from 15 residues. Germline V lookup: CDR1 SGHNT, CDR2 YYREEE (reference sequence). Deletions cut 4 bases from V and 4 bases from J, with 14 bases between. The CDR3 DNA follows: TGTGCCAGCAGCCTCGGGACAGCGGGCACCGGGGAGCTGTTTTTT. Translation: CASSLGTAGTGELFF. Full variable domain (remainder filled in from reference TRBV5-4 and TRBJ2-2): ETGVTQSPTHLIKTRGQQVTLRCSSQSGHNTVSWYQQALGQGPQFIFQYYREEENGRGNFPPRFSGLQFPNYSSELNVNALELDDSALYLCASSLGTAGTGELFFGEGSRLTVL.

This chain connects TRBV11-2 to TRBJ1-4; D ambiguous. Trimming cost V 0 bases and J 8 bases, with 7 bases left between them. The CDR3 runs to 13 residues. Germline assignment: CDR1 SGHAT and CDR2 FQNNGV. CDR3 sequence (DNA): TGTGCCAGCAGCTTAGATCGGGGAGAAAAACTGTTTTTT. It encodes CASSLDRGEKLFF.

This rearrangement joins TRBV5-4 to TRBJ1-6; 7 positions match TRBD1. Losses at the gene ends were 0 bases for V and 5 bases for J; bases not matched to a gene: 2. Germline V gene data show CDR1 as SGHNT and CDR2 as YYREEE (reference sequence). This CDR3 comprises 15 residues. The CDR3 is CASSLEGTDNSPLHF. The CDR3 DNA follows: TGTGCCAGCAGCTTGGAAGGGACAGATAATTCACCCCTCCACTTT.

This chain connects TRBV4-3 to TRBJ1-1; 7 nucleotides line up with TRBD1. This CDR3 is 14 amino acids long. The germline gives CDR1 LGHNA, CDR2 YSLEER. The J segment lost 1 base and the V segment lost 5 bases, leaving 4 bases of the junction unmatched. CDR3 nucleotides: TGCGCCAGCAGCGATCGGGACAGGAACACTGAAGCTTTCTTT. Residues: CASSDRDRNTEAFF.

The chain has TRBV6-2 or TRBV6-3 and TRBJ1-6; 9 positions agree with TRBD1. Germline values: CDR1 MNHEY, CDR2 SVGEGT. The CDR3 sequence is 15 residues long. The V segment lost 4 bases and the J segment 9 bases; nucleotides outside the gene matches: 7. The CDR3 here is CASSLGQGFGSPLHF. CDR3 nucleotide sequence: TGTGCCAGCAGTTTGGGACAGGGTTTTGGTTCACCCCTCCACTTT.

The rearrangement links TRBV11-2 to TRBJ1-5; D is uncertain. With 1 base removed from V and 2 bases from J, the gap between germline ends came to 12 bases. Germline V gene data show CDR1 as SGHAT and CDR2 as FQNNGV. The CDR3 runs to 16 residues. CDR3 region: CASSLGGPRGNQPQHF. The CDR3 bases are TGTGCCAGCAGCTTAGGAGGGCCCCGGGGCAATCAGCCCCAGCATTTT.

The CDR3 region has the DNA TGTGCCAGTAAATCCGGACAGGGAGCCTATGGCTACACCTTC. Its translation is CASKSGQGAYGYTF. The chain carries TRBV19 and TRBJ1-2; TRBD1 matches at 8 bases. The germline V gene encodes CDR1 LNHDA and CDR2 SQIVND (reference sequence). J gave up 4 bases and V 7 bases, and 8 bases lay outside the gene matches. This CDR3 spans 14 amino acids.

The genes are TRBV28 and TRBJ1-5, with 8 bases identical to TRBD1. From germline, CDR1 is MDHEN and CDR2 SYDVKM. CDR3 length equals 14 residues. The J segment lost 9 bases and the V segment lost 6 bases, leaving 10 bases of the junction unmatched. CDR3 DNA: TGTGCCAGCAGACGGGACAGGCCTGAACGGCCCCAGCATTTT. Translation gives CASRRDRPERPQHF.

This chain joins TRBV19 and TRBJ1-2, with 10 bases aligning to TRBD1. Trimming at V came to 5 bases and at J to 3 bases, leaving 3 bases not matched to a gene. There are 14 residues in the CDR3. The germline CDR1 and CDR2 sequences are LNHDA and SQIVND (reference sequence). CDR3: CASSATGGDYGYTF. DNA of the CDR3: TGTGCCAGTAGTGCGACAGGGGGCGACTATGGCTACACCTTC.

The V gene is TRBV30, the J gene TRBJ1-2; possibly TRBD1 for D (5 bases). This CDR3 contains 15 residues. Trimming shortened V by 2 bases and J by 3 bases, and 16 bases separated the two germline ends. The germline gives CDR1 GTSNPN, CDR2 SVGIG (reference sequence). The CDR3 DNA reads TGTGCCTGGAGTCCGCTCGGGGGGGTTGACTATGGCTACACCTTC. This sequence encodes CAWSPLGGVDYGYTF.

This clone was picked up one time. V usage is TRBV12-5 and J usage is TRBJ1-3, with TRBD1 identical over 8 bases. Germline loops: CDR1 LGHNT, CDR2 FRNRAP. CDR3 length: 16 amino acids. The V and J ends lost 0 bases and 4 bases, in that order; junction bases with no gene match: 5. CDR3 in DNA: TGTGCTAGTGGTTTGGTATTTCACAGGGGGGGAAACACCATATATTTT. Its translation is CASGLVFHRGGNTIYF.

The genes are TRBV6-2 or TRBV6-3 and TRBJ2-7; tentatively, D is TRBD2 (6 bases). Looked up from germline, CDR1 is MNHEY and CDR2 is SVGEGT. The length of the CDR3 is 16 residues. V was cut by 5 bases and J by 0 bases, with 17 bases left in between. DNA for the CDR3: TGTGCCAGCAGTGCCCCCCGGGACTCCGACTCCTACGAGCAGTACTTC. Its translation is CASSAPRDSDSYEQYF.

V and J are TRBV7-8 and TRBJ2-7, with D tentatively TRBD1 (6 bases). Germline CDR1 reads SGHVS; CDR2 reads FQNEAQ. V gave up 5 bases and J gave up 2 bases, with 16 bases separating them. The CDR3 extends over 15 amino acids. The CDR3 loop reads CASSLQGRYAYEQYF. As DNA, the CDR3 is TGTGCCAGCAGCCTCCAGGGGCGTTACGCCTACGAGCAGTACTTC.

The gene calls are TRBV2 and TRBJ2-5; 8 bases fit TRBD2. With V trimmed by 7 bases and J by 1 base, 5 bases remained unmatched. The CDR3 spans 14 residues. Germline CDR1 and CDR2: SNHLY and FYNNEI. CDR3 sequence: CASKTGGPQETQYF. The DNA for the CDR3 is TGTGCCAGCAAAACGGGGGGGCCCCAAGAGACCCAGTACTTC.

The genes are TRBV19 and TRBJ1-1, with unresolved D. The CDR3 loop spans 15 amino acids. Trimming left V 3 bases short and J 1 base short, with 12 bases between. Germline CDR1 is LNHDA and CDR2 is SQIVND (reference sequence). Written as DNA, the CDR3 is TGTGCCAGTAGTATTCACCCGGGTCCGAACACTGAAGCTTTCTTT. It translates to CASSIHPGPNTEAFF.

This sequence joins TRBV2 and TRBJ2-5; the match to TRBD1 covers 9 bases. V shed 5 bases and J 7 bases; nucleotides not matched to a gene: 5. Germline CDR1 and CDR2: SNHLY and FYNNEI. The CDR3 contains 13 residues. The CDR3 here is CASSPRDRVTQYF. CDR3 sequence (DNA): TGTGCCAGCAGTCCCCGGGACAGGGTGACCCAGTACTTC.

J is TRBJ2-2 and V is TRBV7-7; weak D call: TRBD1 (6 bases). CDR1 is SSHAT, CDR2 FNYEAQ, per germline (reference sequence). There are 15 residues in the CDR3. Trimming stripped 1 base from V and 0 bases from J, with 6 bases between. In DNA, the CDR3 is TGTGCCAGCAGCTTAGGGACAGCGAACACCGGGGAGCTGTTTTTT. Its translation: CASSLGTANTGELFF. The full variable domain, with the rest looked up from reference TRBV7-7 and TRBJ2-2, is GAGVSQSPRYKVTKRGQDVTLRCDPISSHATLYWYQQALGQGPEFLTYFNYEAQPDKSGLPSDRFSAERPEGSISTLTIQRTEQRDSAMYRCASSLGTANTGELFFGEGSRLTVL.

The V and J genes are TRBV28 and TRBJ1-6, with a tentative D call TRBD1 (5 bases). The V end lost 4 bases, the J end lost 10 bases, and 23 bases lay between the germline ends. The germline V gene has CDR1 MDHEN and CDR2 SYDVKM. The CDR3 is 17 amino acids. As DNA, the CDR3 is TGTGCCAGCAGTTACCCCTCGGGGGAAGGGGATTGGTCACCCCTCCACTTT. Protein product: CASSYPSGEGDWSPLHF.

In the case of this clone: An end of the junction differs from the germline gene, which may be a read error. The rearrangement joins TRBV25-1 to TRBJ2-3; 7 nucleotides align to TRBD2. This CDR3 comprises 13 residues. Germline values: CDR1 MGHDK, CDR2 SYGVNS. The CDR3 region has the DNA TGTGCCAGCAGTGAATATGGACTAGAATCGCATTATTTT. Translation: CASSEYGLESHYF. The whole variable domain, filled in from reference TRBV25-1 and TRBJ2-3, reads EADIYQTPRYLVIGTGKKITLECSQTMGHDKMYWYQQDPGMELHLIHYSYGVNSTEKGDLSSESTVSRIRTEHFPLTLESARPSHTSQYLCASSEYGLESHYFGPGTRLTVL.